The 20 T cell receptor beta chains below come from one sample, sequenced in a study of cytomegalovirus exposure and HLA in healthy donors. The PCR was carried out with 60 Vbeta primers and 13 Jbeta primers. Some clones are missing from TCRdb's copy, which holds only in-frame ones; the method was immunoSEQ multiplex PCR. The sample holds around 58,000 clones. Sequenced material: PBMCs. These receptors were collected from a man aged 45-65 years in good health and CMV-seropositive.

The V gene is TRBV7-2, the J gene TRBJ2-7, with D perhaps TRBD2 (6 bases). This CDR3 contains 17 residues. The germline gives CDR1 SGHTA, CDR2 FQGNSA. The V gene lost 4 bases and the J gene lost 2 bases, with 21 bases spanning the gap. The CDR3 here is CASSSRPTGGLPYEQYF. As DNA, the CDR3 is TGTGCCAGCAGCTCCAGGCCCACTGGAGGGTTACCCTACGAGCAGTACTTC.

J is TRBJ1-2 and V is TRBV6-6; TRBD1 might be the D (6 bases). This CDR3 has 14 residues. Germline loops: CDR1 MNHNY, CDR2 SVGAGI (reference sequence). Trimming removed 6 bases at V and 2 bases at J, with 13 bases between. The CDR3 is CASSDRTENYGYTF. CDR3 coding DNA: TGTGCCAGCAGCGACCGGACAGAGAACTATGGCTACACCTTC.

The chain couples TRBV29-1 to TRBJ2-5; 12 positions match TRBD1. The ends lost 6 bases at V and 5 bases at J; junction bases unmatched: 7. CDR3 length equals 14 residues. CDR1 SQVTM and CDR2 ANQGSEA come from the germline V gene. The CDR3 DNA reads as TGCAGCGTGTCCGGGACAGGGGGCGCGGAGACCCAGTACTTC. Translated, it gives CSVSGTGGAETQYF.

The V gene is TRBV5-6, the J gene TRBJ2-7; D is unclear. Per germline, CDR1 SGHDT and CDR2 YYEEEE. The CDR3 is made up of 17 amino acids. V dropped 4 bases and J dropped 2 bases, with 22 bases sitting between them. The CDR3 region is CASSPSPYLPSAYEQYF. The CDR3, as DNA: TGTGCCAGCAGCCCGAGCCCCTACCTTCCTTCCGCCTACGAGCAGTACTTC. The full variable domain, completed using reference TRBV5-6 and TRBJ2-7, is DAGVTQSPTHLIKTRGQQVTLRCSPKSGHDTVSWYQQALGQGPQFIFQYYEEEERQRGNFPDRFSGHQFPNYSSELNVNALLLGDSALYLCASSPSPYLPSAYEQYFGPGTRLTVT.

The V and J genes are TRBV10-3 and TRBJ1-3; 7 bases map to TRBD1. The CDR3 consists of 17 residues. The J segment lost 6 bases and the V segment lost 3 bases, leaving 14 bases of the junction unmatched. Germline V gene lookup returns CDR1 ENHRY and CDR2 SYGVKD. The CDR3 is CAISDRLTGMAENTIYF. The CDR3 bases are TGTGCCATCAGTGATCGTCTGACAGGGATGGCCGAAAACACCATATATTTT.

The chain uses TRBV6-6 and TRBJ2-7, with 9 bases that match TRBD2. The CDR3 is 15 residues long. The V gene end was trimmed by 2 bases and the J gene end by 4 bases; junction bases not matched to a gene: 6. The germline V gene has CDR1 MNHNY and CDR2 SVGAGI (reference sequence). This CDR3 reads CASSYGRGGIYEQYF. CDR3 DNA sequence: TGTGCCAGCAGTTACGGGCGGGGGGGGATATACGAGCAGTACTTC.

The chain recombines TRBV5-1 with TRBJ1-6, with TRBD1 matching 9 bases. J gave up 10 bases and V 0 bases, and 5 bases lay outside the gene matches. The CDR3 contains 15 residues. Germline CDR1 and CDR2: SGHRS and YFSETQ. The CDR3 DNA follows: TGCGCCAGCAGCTTGGCGGGACAGGGTGGGTCACCCCTCCACTTT. The encoded protein is CASSLAGQGGSPLHF.

The rearrangement links TRBV28 to TRBJ2-7, with 10 nucleotides matching TRBD2. The CDR3 is 17 residues long. Germline V gene lookup returns CDR1 MDHEN and CDR2 SYDVKM. V lost 4 bases to trimming and J lost 2 bases; unmatched junction nucleotides: 11. CDR3 in amino acids: CASSSLGASGRAYEQYF. The CDR3 nucleotides read TGTGCCAGCAGTTCCCTGGGTGCGAGCGGGAGGGCCTACGAGCAGTACTTC.

The J gene is TRBJ2-1, the V gene TRBV18; D unclear. CDR1 is KGHSH and CDR2 is LQKENI in the germline V gene. Trimming took off 2 bases at V and 11 bases at J, with 10 bases between the two ends. The CDR3 spans 12 residues. CDR3 loop: CASSPAILQQFF. CDR3 DNA sequence: TGTGCCAGCTCACCAGCCATTCTACAGCAGTTCTTC.

CDR3 loop: CASSLRRRAYGYTF. The CDR3 coding sequence is TGTGCCAGCAGCTTGCGACGGAGGGCCTATGGCTACACCTTC. The V gene is TRBV5-6, the J gene TRBJ1-2; D unclear. The CDR3 loop spans 14 amino acids. Germline V gene lookup returns CDR1 SGHDT and CDR2 YYEEEE. Trimming stripped 1 base from V and 4 bases from J, with 11 bases between.

The chain combines TRBV9 with TRBJ2-2, with a possible D match to TRBD1 (5 bases). Trimming shortened V by 3 bases and J by 5 bases, and 11 bases separated the two germline ends. CDR3 length: 14 residues. Per germline, CDR1 SGDLS and CDR2 YYNGEE. For the CDR3, the DNA is TGTGCCAGCAGCGCCCTGCAGGGAACCGGGGAGCTGTTTTTT. It translates to CASSALQGTGELFF.

The V gene is TRBV29-1, the J gene TRBJ2-5; 7 bases are shared with TRBD1. The DNA end favors TRBJ2-7, so the J call may be wrong. Germline lookup yields CDR1 SQVTM and CDR2 ANQGSEA. The CDR3 loop spans 12 amino acids. In DNA form, the CDR3 reads TGCAGCGTTGGACAGGGAACCTACGAGCAGTACTTC. Protein: CSVGQGTYEQYF.

The V and J genes are TRBV19 and TRBJ2-2, with TRBD1 as a possible D gene (6 bases). Between the trimmed V and J ends, which lost 5 bases and 6 bases, there was a span of 10 bases. Germline values: CDR1 LNHDA, CDR2 SQIVND (reference sequence). There are 13 residues in the CDR3. The CDR3 protein is CASSSTGPGELFF. For the CDR3, the DNA is TGTGCCAGTAGTTCTACAGGGCCCGGGGAGCTGTTTTTT.

The chain recombines TRBV18 with TRBJ1-5; D not certain. The CDR3 runs 14 residues. V shed 3 bases and J shed 6 bases, with 12 bases lying between them. CDR1 is KGHSH and CDR2 is LQKENI in the germline V gene. In nucleotides, the CDR3 is TGTGCCAGCTCACCCCGGGATGAGGGTCAGCCCCAGCATTTT. This gives the protein CASSPRDEGQPQHF.

In regard to this clone: Germline and junction disagree at one end, which may indicate a read error. The chain has TRBV7-7 and TRBJ2-7; 8 bases are a match to TRBD1. Germline lookup yields CDR1 SSHAT and CDR2 FNYEAQ (reference sequence). This CDR3 has 15 amino acids. Written as DNA, the CDR3 is TGTGCTAGCAGCCTCGGGACAGGAGTTGCCTACGAGCAGTACTTC. This sequence encodes CASSLGTGVAYEQYF.

The rearrangement links TRBV7-2 to TRBJ2-2; D is possibly TRBD1 (6 bases). Germline CDR1 is SGHTA and CDR2 is FQGNSA. This CDR3 has 13 amino acids. V was trimmed by 5 bases and J by 8 bases, leaving 12 bases between them. CDR3 DNA: TGTGCCAGCAGCACGTGGGGGCATGGGGAGCTGTTTTTT. It specifies CASSTWGHGELFF. Drawing the rest from reference TRBV7-2 and TRBJ2-2, the complete variable domain is GAGVSQSPSNKVTEKGKDVELRCDPISGHTALYWYRQSLGQGLEFLIYFQGNSAPDKSGLPSDRFSAERTGGSVSTLTIQRTQQEDSAVYLCASSTWGHGELFFGEGSRLTVL.

The gene calls are TRBV4-3 and TRBJ1-4; possibly TRBD1 for D (5 bases). Trimming removed 1 base at V and 6 bases at J, with 12 bases between. The CDR3 sequence is 15 residues long. Germline CDR1 LGHNA, CDR2 YSLEER. Written as DNA, the CDR3 is TGCGCCAGCAGCCAAGGGCGACAGCGTGATGAAAAACTGTTTTTT. Protein: CASSQGRQRDEKLFF.

Comment on this clone: At one end, the junction sequence differs from germline, possibly due to a read error. The chain employs TRBV7-2 and TRBJ2-2; D gene ambiguous. CDR3 length: 13 residues. Germline V CDR1 and CDR2: SGHTA, FQGNSA. CDR3: CASRLDYTGELFF. The CDR3 nucleotides are TGTGCCAGCAGATTAGATTATACCGGGGAGCTGTTTTTT.

This sequence joins TRBV4-3 and TRBJ2-7; 10 positions agree with TRBD2. Germline loops: CDR1 LGHNA, CDR2 YSLEER. The CDR3 extends over 15 amino acids. The junction had 8 bases not matched to a gene; V was cut back by 5 bases and J by 4 bases. For the CDR3, the DNA is TGCGCCAGCAGCGTCCTTAGCGGGGGGTCTTACGAGCAGTACTTC. This sequence encodes CASSVLSGGSYEQYF.

The chain is built from TRBV5-1 and TRBJ1-1, with no clear D. The CDR3 is 14 residues long. Germline V gene sequence: CDR1 SGHRS, CDR2 YFSETQ. With 4 bases removed from V and 3 bases from J, the gap between germline ends came to 13 bases. The CDR3 spells CASSPATDHTEAFF. The CDR3 bases are TGCGCCAGCAGCCCGGCAACAGACCACACTGAAGCTTTCTTT.